A few counts support the clone carrying this TCR beta chain. The target antigen is unknown. The data derive from a study of T-cell memory formation after mild COVID-19. Overall study: Across donors, TCR clusters were largely donor specific. Overall study findings and caveats: The study found balanced CD4/CD8 in clones contracting day 15 to 85 and a CD4+ lean in later expanders.

Trimming stripped 5 bases from V and 4 bases from J, with 23 bases between. Germline values: CDR1 SEHNR, CDR2 FQNEAQ (reference sequence). The CDR3 extends over 17 amino acids. A 5'RACE reaction primed in the constant segment made cDNA libraries of TCR alpha and TCR beta, and these carried sample barcodes and UMIs. MiXCR, run by TCRdb on the 5' RACE reads, gives a single entry per CDR3 protein. The table shows some 300,000 distinct CDR3 sequences, with 20% to 25% occurring only once. The TCR comes from a man between 18 and 35 years old who had mild COVID-19 (a few samples of this study predate the infection). Cell type and time point are not known. The sequenced material came from PBMCs or a T cell subset sorted from them (not recorded which). V is TRBV7-9 and J is TRBJ2-5; D is perhaps TRBD1 (6 bases). CDR3 sequence (DNA): TGTGCCAGCAGCCCGAGGGCCCTTACAGGGCCGGGAGAGACCCAGTACTTC. The encoded protein is CASSPRALTGPGETQYF.